This T cell receptor beta chain originates from a study of regulatory T cells in long-lasting Graves disease. Study results and limitations: Accuracy may have been reduced by the small sample size.

Note on this clonotype: Its antigen is not known.

Construction of the TCR beta libraries employed iRepertoire HTBI primers in conjunction with Arm-PCR of CDR3 regions. TCRdb re-derived calls from the multiplex PCR reads in MiXCR, one entry per CDR3 protein. The profile shows 200,000 to 250,000 distinct CDR3 sequences, roughly 18% of them singletons. Time point described: newly diagnosed GD, antithyroid drugs for less than 3 months. The TCR library was prepared using RNA isolated from PBMCs. These sequences were also reported in another study, on T cells in Graves' hyperthyroidism and ophthalmopathy.

This TCR was sampled from a woman younger than 45 with Graves disease. The sequenced sample was peripheral blood mononuclear cells (PBMCs), obtained at new diagnosis, from a patient treated with antithyroid drugs.

The CDR3 sequence: CSARPRGQGQYTEAFF. The CDR3 DNA is TGCAGTGCTAGACCTCGGGGACAGGGGCAATACACTGAAGCTTTCTTT. The chain combines TRBV20-1 with TRBJ1-1, with 10 bases lining up with TRBD1. The CDR3 contains 16 residues. The trim removed 2 bases at V and 3 bases at J, leaving 9 bases unmatched. CDR1 and CDR2 (germline): DFQATT, SNEGSKA (reference sequence).